These 2 T cell receptor beta chains originate from one sample sequenced in a study of molecular identifiers for immune sequencing clone quantification. TCRdb redid the calling of the PCR reads with MiXCR, one entry per CDR3 protein. The sample contains about 640,000 distinct CDR3 sequences, roughly 21% of which appear only once. Material: naive CD8+ T cells from blood, with Jurkat cell RNA spiked in. Subset in this sample: FACS-sorted CD8+CD4-CCR7+CD45RA+ naive T cells. All receptors come from a human donor in good health. Some libraries in this study had Jurkat cell RNA spiked in.

This clonotype was counted many times. The chain links TRBV7-9 to TRBJ2-3, with 10 nucleotides matching TRBD2. Germline CDR1 reads SEHNR; CDR2 reads FQNEAQ (reference sequence). The CDR3 has 17 residues. V was clipped by 3 bases and J by 2 bases; unmatched bases: 8. CDR3 bases: TGTGCCAGCAGCTTTCAGAGACTAGCGGGCATCACAGATACGCAGTATTTT. Translated: CASSFQRLAGITDTQYF.

Ten or more counts support this clonotype. The V and J genes are TRBV13 and TRBJ2-3; 7 bases fit TRBD1. Germline assignment: CDR1 PRHDT and CDR2 FYEKMQ (reference sequence). The CDR3 is 13 residues long. Unmatched junction bases numbered 2, after V lost 3 bases and J lost 5 bases. As DNA, the CDR3 is TGTGCCAGCAGCTTCACAGGGGTAGATACGCAGTATTTT. This gives the protein CASSFTGVDTQYF.